Sequencing of this T cell receptor beta chain was carried out in a study of blood T cell repertoires in COVID-19. Authors' data handling: Amplifying reference gene primers gave estimates of nucleated cell counts. TCRdb's copy holds only in-frame clones and misses some; the assay was immunoSEQ multiplex PCR. V, J and clone size derive from that table, while D and trimming were established from the DNA sequence. The top ten hold under 1.5% of the sample, which has approximately 400,000 clones, more than 75% seen once. CDR1 is LGHNA, CDR2 YSLEER, per germline. The ends were cut back, 4 bases at V and 5 bases at J, with 17 bases in the middle. The CDR3 totals 16 residues.

The J gene is TRBJ1-4, the V gene TRBV4-3; possibly TRBD1 for D (5 bases). This sequence was found in a man aged 25-45 years who had recovered from COVID-19. The sequencing input was PBMCs or T cells enriched from blood (not recorded which). The CDR3 here is CASSRLYGGLNEKLFF. DNA of the CDR3: TGCGCCAGCAGCCGCCTGTACGGGGGACTGAATGAAAAACTGTTTTTT.